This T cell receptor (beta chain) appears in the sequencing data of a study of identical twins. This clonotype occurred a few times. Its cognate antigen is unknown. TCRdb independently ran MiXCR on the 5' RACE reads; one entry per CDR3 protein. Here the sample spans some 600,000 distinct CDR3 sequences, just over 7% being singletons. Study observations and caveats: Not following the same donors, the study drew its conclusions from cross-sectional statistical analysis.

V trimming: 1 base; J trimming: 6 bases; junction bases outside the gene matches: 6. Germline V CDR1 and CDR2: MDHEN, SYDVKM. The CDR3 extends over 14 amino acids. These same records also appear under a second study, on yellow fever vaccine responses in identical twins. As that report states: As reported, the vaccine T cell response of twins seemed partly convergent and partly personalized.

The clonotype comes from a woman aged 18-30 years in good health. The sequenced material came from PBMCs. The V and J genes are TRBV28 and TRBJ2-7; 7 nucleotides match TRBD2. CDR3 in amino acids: CASSLLGGRSEQYF. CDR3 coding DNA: TGTGCCAGCAGTTTATTGGGAGGGAGGAGCGAGCAGTACTTC. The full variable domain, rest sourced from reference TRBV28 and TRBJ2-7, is DVKVTQSSRYLVKRTGEKVFLECVQDMDHENMFWYRQDPGLGLRLIYFSYDVKMKEKGDIPEGYSVSREKKERFSLILESASTNQTSMYLCASSLLGGRSEQYFGPGTRLTVT.